A selection of T cell receptor beta chains follows, all from one sample in a study of cytomegalovirus exposure and HLA in healthy donors. Assay used: immunoSEQ multiplex PCR; TCRdb lists only in-frame clones, some missing. The sample has about 170,000 clones, 85% seen once. Sequenced sample: PBMCs. Source of these receptors: a man aged 18 to 29 in good health and CMV-seropositive. CDR3s include the opening cysteine and the closing phenylalanine or tryptophan. A D gene is named only where the DNA matches it firmly. For some rows the clone size is stated as once, few or many, or as a class when expanded; others skip it.

>17|TRBJ2-1|TRBV19|TRBD2|once
CASSIGGGAFTYNEQFF
TGTGCCAGTAGTATAGGCGGGGGGGCCTTCACCTACAATGAGCAGTTCTTC
>14|TRBJ2-5|TRBV29-1|-|-
CSVSDSYGQETQYF
TGCAGCGTTTCGGACAGTTATGGGCAAGAGACCCAGTACTTC
>13|TRBJ2-1|TRBV9|-|-
CASSVGQYNEQFF
TGTGCCAGCAGCGTAGGCCAGTATAATGAGCAGTTCTTC
>14|TRBJ1-1|TRBV27|-|-
CASSRGLRNTEAFF
TGTGCCAGCAGCCGGGGACTGCGGAACACTGAAGCTTTCTTT
>17|TRBJ1-1|TRBV4-3|-|-
CASSRGTLRFMNTEAFF
TGCGCCAGCAGCCGGGGGACACTCCGTTTCATGAACACTGAAGCTTTCTTT
>15|TRBJ2-3|TRBV7-3|-|-
CASSLVGGAADTQYF
TGTGCCAGCAGCTTAGTGGGGGGGGCGGCAGATACGCAGTATTTT
>14|TRBJ1-2|TRBV19|TRBD1|-
CASSIVGQVIGYTF
TGTGCCAGTAGTATAGTGGGACAGGTGATCGGCTACACCTTC
>14|TRBJ1-5|TRBV6-1|-|-
CASSPQQSNQPQHF
TGTGCCAGCAGCCCCCAACAGAGCAATCAGCCCCAGCATTTT
>13|TRBJ2-1|TRBV7-2|-|-
CASSPGTSNEQFF
TGTGCCAGCAGCCCCGGGACTTCCAATGAGCAGTTCTTC
>17|TRBJ2-5|TRBV11-2|TRBD2|once
CASSLAATSGVRETQYF
TGTGCCAGCAGCTTAGCGGCGACTAGCGGGGTGCGAGAGACCCAGTACTTC
>12|TRBJ1-1|TRBV9|-|once
CASSAIGTEAFF
TGTGCCAGCAGCGCCATCGGGACTGAAGCTTTCTTT
>15|TRBJ1-6|TRBV6-6|-|-
CASSYSGVNNSPLHF
TGTGCCAGCAGTTACTCCGGGGTAAATAATTCACCCCTCCACTTT
>14|TRBJ1-4|TRBV13|TRBD1|-
CASSQGQGHEKLFF
TGTGCCAGCAGCCAGGGACAGGGGCATGAAAAACTGTTTTTT
>15|TRBJ1-4|TRBV7-3|-|once
CASSLMGFIRGKLFF
TGTGCCAGCAGCTTAATGGGGTTTATCCGGGGAAAACTGTTTTTT
>17|TRBJ2-3|TRBV9|-|-
CASSVGPLGGGADTQYF
TGTGCCAGCAGCGTAGGACCGCTGGGTGGGGGGGCCGATACGCAGTATTTT
>16|TRBJ2-1|TRBV7-2|TRBD2|-
CASSRWARGSNNEQFF
TGTGCCAGCAGCCGCTGGGCGCGGGGGAGCAACAATGAGCAGTTCTTC
>15|TRBJ1-1|TRBV5-5|-|-
CASSLGYGKNTEAFF
TGTGCCAGCAGCTTGGGCTACGGGAAGAACACTGAAGCTTTCTTT
>16|TRBJ2-7|TRBV5-4|-|-
CASSLASGGPSYEQYF
TGTGCCAGCAGCTTGGCCAGTGGAGGACCTTCCTACGAGCAGTACTTC
>13|TRBJ2-7|TRBV6-6|TRBD2|-
CASSYSGGSEQYF
TGTGCCAGCAGTTACTCCGGGGGGTCCGAGCAGTACTTC
>14|TRBJ1-4|TRBV6-1|-|-
CASVRDGGKEKLFF
TGTGCCAGCGTACGGGACGGGGGTAAGGAAAAACTGTTTTTT
>16|TRBJ1-1|TRBV19|-|-
CASSLFSGHENTEAFF
TGTGCCAGTAGTCTATTCTCAGGTCACGAGAACACTGAAGCTTTCTTT
>15|TRBJ2-7|TRBV2|TRBD1|few
CASRAEGGPYYEQYF
TGTGCCAGCAGGGCCGAAGGGGGCCCTTACTACGAGCAGTACTTC
>12|TRBJ2-2|TRBV27|-|-
CASSLNTGELFF
TGTGCCAGCAGTCTGAACACCGGGGAGCTGTTTTTT
>16|TRBJ2-1|TRBV7-6|TRBD2|-
CASSLEGGGGFNEQFF
TGTGCCAGCAGCTTAGAAGGTGGCGGGGGGTTCAATGAGCAGTTCTTC
>15|TRBJ2-1|TRBV9|TRBD1|-
CASSVTGGAPNEQFF
TGTGCCAGCAGCGTGACAGGGGGCGCCCCCAATGAGCAGTTCTTC
>16|TRBJ2-1|TRBV5-6|-|-
CASSARRGGLYNEQFF
TGTGCCAGCAGCGCGCGAAGGGGGGGCCTCTACAATGAGCAGTTCTTC
>16|TRBJ2-2|TRBV7-2|TRBD2|-
CASSWVAGGNTGELFF
TGTGCCAGCAGCTGGGTAGCGGGAGGGAACACCGGGGAGCTGTTTTTT
>13|TRBJ2-7|TRBV6-1|-|-
CASSAAGTYEQYF
TGTGCCAGCAGTGCGGCGGGAACTTACGAGCAGTACTTC
>14|TRBJ2-7|TRBV11-2|TRBD1|-
CASSSGQGSYEQYF
TGTGCCAGCAGCTCAGGACAGGGGTCGTACGAGCAGTACTTC
>15|TRBJ1-1|TRBV4-1|-|-
CASSQEGGVMAEAFF
TGCGCCAGCAGCCAAGAAGGGGGAGTTATGGCTGAAGCTTTCTTT
>14|TRBJ2-7|TRBV7-9|-|-
CATADSPKTYEQYF
TGTGCCACCGCGGACAGTCCTAAGACCTACGAGCAGTACTTC
>16|TRBJ2-2|TRBV4-3|TRBD2|-
CASSQGAGVIPGELFF
TGCGCCAGCAGCCAGGGAGCGGGGGTTATACCCGGGGAGCTGTTTTTT
>11|TRBJ2-7|TRBV6-6|-|-
CASRDSYEQYF
TGTGCCAGCAGGGACAGCTACGAGCAGTACTTC
>11|TRBJ1-2|TRBV27|-|-
CASRSSYGYTF
TGTGCCAGCAGATCCTCCTATGGCTACACCTTC
>16|TRBJ2-7|TRBV11-2|TRBD1|-
CASSLADRVPSYEQYF
TGTGCCAGCAGCTTGGCGGACAGGGTCCCCTCCTACGAGCAGTACTTC
>14|TRBJ1-5|TRBV5-6|TRBD1|-
CASSWGTGVQPQHF
TGTGCCAGCAGCTGGGGGACAGGGGTCCAGCCCCAGCATTTT
>14|TRBJ1-5|TRBV2|TRBD1|once
CASRDRGQTQPQHF
TGTGCCAGCAGAGACAGGGGGCAGACTCAGCCCCAGCATTTT
>12|TRBJ1-1|TRBV7-9|-|-
CASSQENAEAFF
TGTGCCAGCAGCCAAGAGAACGCTGAAGCTTTCTTT
>15|TRBJ2-7|TRBV4-1|TRBD1|-
CASSQGGTGSYEQYF
TGCGCCAGCAGCCAAGGTGGGACAGGGTCCTACGAGCAGTACTTC
>14|TRBJ1-2|TRBV13|TRBD1|-
CASSKQQGYNGYTF
TGTGCCAGCAGCAAGCAACAGGGGTACAATGGCTACACCTTC
>19|TRBJ2-5|TRBV14|TRBD1|-
CASSQEIRDRREMVETQYF
TGTGCCAGCAGCCAAGAAATCCGGGACAGGCGAGAGATGGTAGAGACCCAGTACTTC
>14|TRBJ1-1|TRBV11-3|-|-
CASSFSGSDTEAFF
TGTGCCAGCAGCTTTTCGGGGTCTGACACTGAAGCTTTCTTT
>16|TRBJ2-7|TRBV6-6|-|-
CASSPKRGSSHQEQYF
TGTGCCAGCAGCCCCAAGAGGGGGTCCAGCCACCAAGAGCAGTACTTC
>15|TRBJ1-1|TRBV9|TRBD1|-
CASSRMGQGETEAFF
TGTGCCAGCAGCCGGATGGGACAGGGGGAAACTGAAGCTTTCTTT
>15|TRBJ1-2|TRBV10-3|TRBD1|-
CAISEFGQGSYGYTF
TGTGCCATCAGTGAGTTCGGACAGGGATCATATGGCTACACCTTC
>14|TRBJ1-3|TRBV19|TRBD1|-
CASSPPTGVNTIYF
TGTGCCAGTAGTCCCCCGACAGGGGTGAACACTATATATTTT
>12|TRBJ1-2|TRBV6-5|-|-
CATNRANYGYTF
TGTGCCACAAACAGGGCTAACTATGGCTACACCTTC
>14|TRBJ2-1|TRBV6-5|-|-
CASSYRGGGNEQFF
TGTGCCAGCAGTTACCGTGGAGGAGGTAATGAGCAGTTCTTC
>14|TRBJ2-7|TRBV4-3|-|-
CASSQEVLGGEQYF
TGCGCCAGCAGCCAAGAGGTACTAGGGGGCGAGCAGTACTTC
>17|TRBJ2-3|TRBV5-4|TRBD2|-
CASSFKTSGGGTDTQYF
TGTGCCAGCAGCTTCAAGACTAGCGGGGGAGGCACAGATACGCAGTATTTT
>14|TRBJ2-5|TRBV6-1|-|-
CASSQQTGWETQYF
TGTGCCAGCAGCCAACAAACAGGGTGGGAGACCCAGTACTTC
>17|TRBJ1-6|TRBV27|TRBD1|-
CASSLVRRAGGRSPLHF
TGTGCCAGCAGTTTAGTTCGACGGGCAGGGGGACGATCACCCCTCCACTTT
>17|TRBJ1-2|TRBV7-8|-|-
CASSPGRENGDTYGYTF
TGTGCCAGCAGCCCGGGGAGAGAAAACGGAGACACCTATGGCTACACCTTC
>16|TRBJ2-1|TRBV7-3|TRBD2|-
CASSSFSGGASNEQFF
TGTGCCAGCAGCTCCTTCAGCGGGGGGGCTTCCAATGAGCAGTTCTTC
>16|TRBJ1-1|TRBV4-3|-|once
CASSQDGGGLNTEAFF
TGCGCCAGCAGCCAAGATGGGGGGGGCCTGAACACTGAAGCTTTCTTT
>14|TRBJ1-6|TRBV9|-|once
CASRPGRENSPLHF
TGTGCCAGCAGACCAGGACGGGAGAATTCACCCCTCCACTTT
>15|TRBJ2-5|TRBV12-1|-|-
CASSFTRVGPETQYF
TGTGCCAGCAGCTTTACTCGGGTGGGGCCAGAGACCCAGTACTTC
>16|TRBJ2-2|TRBV5-6|-|-
CASSLAKQRGTGELFF
TGTGCCAGCAGCTTGGCCAAACAGAGGGGGACCGGGGAGCTGTTTTTT